Many counts were recorded for the clone carrying this T cell receptor beta chain. Antigen unknown. The source of the sample is a study of post-analysis software for immune sequencing data. Findings and limits, study-wide: Patients carried several TRBV segments more frequently than controls did, and TRBV5-6, TRBV5-1 and TRBV20-1 were among them.

Germline V gene data show CDR1 as KGHDR and CDR2 as SFDVKD. CDR3 size: 16 residues. The V end was cut by 3 bases, the J end by 5 bases, with 16 bases between. Carried by the TCR beta cDNA libraries were unique molecular identifiers. TCRdb redid the calling of the PCR reads with MiXCR, one entry per CDR3 protein. The table includes hundreds of thousands of distinct CDR3 sequences, 35% to 40% detected once. This sequence originates from a girl aged 10 to 17 with multiple sclerosis. What was sequenced was blood. This rearrangement joins TRBV24-1 to TRBJ2-1; D call uncertain. The CDR3 region is CATSDTPRSLNNEQFF. CDR3 nucleotides: TGTGCCACCAGTGATACCCCCCGCAGTCTTAACAATGAGCAGTTCTTC.